The present entry profiles one T cell receptor beta chain with its context. What it binds is unknown. The sample is drawn from a study of identical twins. After template switching added a universal primer site, the resulting cDNA carried unique molecular identifiers. TCRdb processed the 5' RACE reads anew with MiXCR; each CDR3 protein has one entry. The sample shows around 250,000 distinct CDR3 sequences, roughly 13% of them seen only once. General observations from the study: Excess twin sharing in beta out-of-frame sequences was weaker. Out-of-frame alpha sequences common to twins exhibited a surplus of low generation probability.

This CDR3 spans 15 amino acids. Trimming pared 2 bases from V and 4 bases from J, leaving 13 bases between. Germline lookup yields CDR1 MNHEY and CDR2 SVGAGI. These data were likewise used in another study, on yellow fever vaccine responses in identical twins. In that study: Reported findings indicate that twins' vaccine T cell responses seemed partially convergent, partially personalized.

The chain uses TRBV6-5 and TRBJ2-3; D not certain. The sequence was collected from a woman under 30 in good health. The sequencing input was memory (CD45RO+) T cells sorted from blood. Written as DNA, the CDR3 is TGTGCCAGCAGTTACCGACCGGACGGAGCAGATACGCAGTATTTT. Translated, it gives CASSYRPDGADTQYF.